The clone carrying this T cell receptor beta chain was seen ten or more times. The CDR3 is 13 residues long. From germline, CDR1 is MDHEN and CDR2 SYDVKM. Trimming took 8 bases from V and 5 from J, leaving 15 bases between them. The data belong to a study of T cell repertoires in cytomegalovirus infection. TCRdb fed the reads into MiXCR, producing one record per CDR3 protein. This table has about 250,000 distinct CDR3 sequences, approximately 13% appearing once. This TCR came from a human donor in good health (CMV status not recorded). Some clones in this sample may be carry-over from other donors' samples. The material sequenced was PBMCs. The chain links TRBV28 to TRBJ2-5; possible D gene TRBD1, 5 bases. The CDR3 spells CASSLPGLETQYF. CDR3 sequence (DNA): TGTGCCAGCTCCCTCCCAGGGCTGGAGACCCAGTACTTC.